These 24 T cell receptor beta chains were all obtained from the same sample, sequenced in a study of vaccination and CD4 T cells after COVID-19. Sequencing of cultured CD4+ T cell DNA used the Oncomine TCR Beta short-read assay. One entry per CDR3 protein results from TCRdb running MiXCR on the PCR reads. The sample yields approximately 12,000 distinct CDR3 sequences, 55% to 75% seen once. No antigen has been identified for these receptors. Treatment noted: roughly 11-day PBMC culture with coronavirus spike peptide pools or control peptides (ViraFEST assay). Sequencing used CD4+ T cells from blood, cultured in vitro. Receptors were obtained from a human donor who had recovered from COVID-19.

The DNA for the CDR3 is TGTGCCAGCAGCAAGGGACTAGAGGGGATCTACAATGAGCAGTTCTTC. As protein: CASSKGLEGIYNEQFF. The J gene is TRBJ2-1, the V gene TRBV21-1; the table assigns TRBD2, which was not confirmed against the DNA. TRBV21-1 is reported as a pseudogene. The CDR3 length is 16 residues.

There are a few counts of this clonotype. J is TRBJ1-5 and V is TRBV6-8; D call uncertain. This CDR3 is 14 amino acids long. V shed 5 bases and J shed 0 bases, with 8 bases lying between them. From germline, CDR1 is MNHGY and CDR2 SAAAGT. The CDR3 reads CASSLSYSNQPQHF. Here the CDR3 DNA reads TGTGCCAGCAGTCTGAGTTATAGCAATCAGCCCCAGCATTTT.

The chain combines TRBV19 with TRBJ1-5; D ambiguous. V was trimmed by 0 bases and J by 5 bases, leaving 17 bases between them. The CDR3 is 17 residues long. The V gene's germline CDR1 is LNHDA and CDR2 SQIVND (reference sequence). CDR3 DNA: TGTGCCAGTAGTATAGATCTGAGGGCGGCAGGATATCAGCCCCAGCATTTT. Residues: CASSIDLRAAGYQPQHF. Complete variable domain (other parts from reference TRBV19 and TRBJ1-5): DGGITQSPKYLFRKEGQNVTLSCEQNLNHDAMYWYRQDPGQGLRLIYYSQIVNDFQKGDIAEGYSVSREKKESFPLTVTSAQKNPTAFYLCASSIDLRAAGYQPQHFGDGTRLSIL.

This clonotype occurred a few times. The gene calls are TRBV18 and TRBJ1-2; 7 bases align to TRBD1. The V and J ends lost 0 bases and 2 bases, in that order; junction bases with no gene match: 3. In germline, CDR1 is KGHSH, CDR2 LQKENI. The CDR3 extends over 15 amino acids. In DNA form, the CDR3 reads TGTGCCAGCTCACCACCTCCGGGACAGAACTATGGCTACACCTTC. This codes for CASSPPPGQNYGYTF. Looking up the rest from reference TRBV18 and TRBJ1-2 gives the full variable domain: NAGVMQNPRHLVRRRGQEARLRCSPMKGHSHVYWYRQLPEEGLKFMVYLQKENIIDESGMPKERFSAEFPKEGPSILRIQQVVRGDSAAYFCASSPPPGQNYGYTFGSGTRLTVV.

This sequence joins TRBV6-1 and TRBJ2-3; D is unclear. The CDR3 has 14 amino acids. Germline lookup yields CDR1 MNHNS and CDR2 SASEGT. Trimming pared 3 bases from V and 4 bases from J, leaving 11 bases between. The CDR3: CASSDRWSADTQYF. The CDR3 nucleotides are TGTGCCAGCAGTGACCGATGGAGCGCAGATACGCAGTATTTT.

This clonotype was recorded a few times. The CDR3: CASSASGTDTQYF. The CDR3 coding sequence is TGTGCCAGCAGTGCTAGCGGGACAGATACGCAGTATTTT. The V and J genes are TRBV6-4 and TRBJ2-3, with TRBD2 identical over 8 bases. The CDR3 has 13 residues. CDR1 and CDR2 from the germline V gene are MRHNA and SNTAGT. The V and J ends lost 4 bases and 3 bases, in that order; junction bases with no gene match: 0.

This rearrangement joins TRBV6-5 to TRBJ1-2; D is unresolved. The V end lost 2 bases, the J end lost 4 bases, and 8 bases lay between the germline ends. The CDR3 totals 13 residues. From germline, CDR1 is MNHEY and CDR2 SVGAGI. In DNA, the CDR3 is TGTGCCAGCAGTTACGAAGGCAGCTATGGCTACACCTTC. It yields the protein CASSYEGSYGYTF.

This chain uses TRBV6-1 with TRBJ2-1; 9 bases align to TRBD1. The CDR3 runs to 15 residues. CDR1 is MNHNS, CDR2 SASEGT, per germline. J was trimmed by 4 bases and V by 5 bases; bases with no gene match: 6. The CDR3 is CASSHGTGRYNEQFF. In nucleotides, the CDR3 is TGTGCCAGCAGTCACGGGACAGGGAGATACAATGAGCAGTTCTTC.

This clonotype has more than one count but fewer than ten. The V call is TRBV5-4, the J call TRBJ2-3; possibly TRBD2 for D (6 bases). This CDR3 has 13 amino acids. Germline CDR1 and CDR2: SGHNT and YYREEE (reference sequence). Trimming took off 6 bases at V and 0 bases at J, with 8 bases between the two ends. As DNA, the CDR3 is TGTGCCAGCACTAGCGCTAGCACAGATACGCAGTATTTT. Its protein product is CASTSASTDTQYF.

The chain uses TRBV10-3 and TRBJ2-7, with 10 bases that match TRBD1. The CDR3 is 14 amino acids. CDR1 is ENHRY and CDR2 is SYGVKD in the germline V gene. Trimming removed 7 bases from V and 3 bases from J; junction bases left unmatched: 6. DNA of the CDR3: TGTGCCATCACCCCCGGGACAGGGGACTACGAGCAGTACTTC. This gives the protein CAITPGTGDYEQYF.

J is TRBJ2-7 and V is TRBV6-1; 10 bases fit TRBD1. Germline trimming cut 0 bases from V and 4 bases from J; bases unmatched to any gene: 6. This CDR3 spans 16 amino acids. CDR1 and CDR2 (germline): MNHNS, SASEGT. For the CDR3, the DNA is TGTGCCAGCAGTGAAGCATTGACAGGGGGCTTTTACGAGCAGTACTTC. Residues: CASSEALTGGFYEQYF.

V is TRBV20-1 and J is TRBJ2-3, with 9 bases matching TRBD2. CDR1 and CDR2 (germline): DFQATT, SNEGSKA (reference sequence). The CDR3 runs 16 residues. Losses at the gene ends were 5 bases for V and 4 bases for J; bases not matched to a gene: 13. Here the CDR3 reads CSAGVGAGGLADTQYF. CDR3 in DNA: TGCAGTGCTGGAGTCGGTGCGGGAGGGCTGGCAGATACGCAGTATTTT.

The chain has TRBV6-1 and TRBJ2-7; D uncertain. The CDR3 is 14 residues long. Trimming left V 7 bases short and J 0 bases short, with 13 bases between. Germline V gene lookup returns CDR1 MNHNS and CDR2 SASEGT. As DNA, the CDR3 is TGTGCCAGCACCAGTATAGTGAGCTCCTACGAGCAGTACTTC. Translating gives CASTSIVSSYEQYF.

This clonotype has a single count. The chain recombines TRBV6-1 with TRBJ1-5, with 8 positions matching TRBD1. This CDR3 region has 14 residues. The V gene end was trimmed by 5 bases and the J gene end by 3 bases; junction bases not matched to a gene: 3. Germline assignment: CDR1 MNHNS and CDR2 SASEGT. The CDR3 region is CASSRTGFNQPQHF. The CDR3 DNA follows: TGTGCCAGCAGTAGGACAGGGTTCAATCAGCCCCAGCATTTT.

This clonotype was seen only once. This chain joins TRBV10-1 and TRBJ2-3, with a weak D call TRBD2 (5 bases). The CDR3 is 14 residues long. The germline V and J ends were trimmed by 6 bases and 7 bases, with 17 bases remaining between them. The germline gives CDR1 WNHNN, CDR2 SYGVQD (reference sequence). CDR3 in amino acids: CASSPSQAVYTQYF. DNA for the CDR3: TGCGCCAGCAGCCCTAGCCAGGCTGTGTATACGCAGTATTTT.

The J gene is TRBJ1-1, the V gene TRBV5-1; unclear D gene. The CDR3 consists of 13 residues. Trimming removed 5 bases from V and 3 bases from J, with 11 bases in between. The germline gives CDR1 SGHRS, CDR2 YFSETQ. This chain's CDR3 is CASSRIVDTEAFF. The CDR3 nucleotides read TGCGCCAGCAGTAGAATCGTGGACACTGAAGCTTTCTTT.

This clonotype is large (0.1 to 1%). This chain connects TRBV20-1 to TRBJ1-2; D may be TRBD1 (5 bases). CDR1 is DFQATT, CDR2 SNEGSKA, per germline (reference sequence). Deletions cut 4 bases from V and 4 bases from J, with 13 bases between. This CDR3 contains 13 residues. CDR3 DNA sequence: TGCAGTGCTATATCCGGGACCGGCTATGGCTACACCTTC. Its translation is CSAISGTGYGYTF.

V usage is TRBV6-1 and J usage is TRBJ1-6; the D is unclear. Trimming pared 3 bases from V and 10 bases from J, leaving 16 bases between. The CDR3 totals 15 residues. Per the germline V gene, CDR1 is MNHNS and CDR2 is SASEGT. CDR3 region: CASSDRRGIESPLHF. The CDR3 DNA reads as TGTGCCAGCAGTGATCGTCGAGGGATAGAGTCACCCCTCCACTTT.

V usage is TRBV3-1 and J usage is TRBJ2-6; D uncertain. The ends were cut back, 6 bases at V and 0 bases at J, with 6 bases in the middle. This CDR3 region has 14 residues. Germline loops: CDR1 LGHDT, CDR2 YNNKEL (reference sequence). In nucleotides, the CDR3 is TGTGCCAGCAGACCTGGCTCTGGGGCCAACGTCCTGACTTTC. Protein product: CASRPGSGANVLTF.

The genes are TRBV12-3 or TRBV12-4 and TRBJ2-7; TRBD2 might be the D (5 bases). CDR3 length: 12 amino acids. The germline V and J ends were trimmed by 7 bases and 3 bases, with 10 bases remaining between them. CDR3 DNA sequence: TGTGCCAGCACCTTGGGGAGCTACGAGCAGTACTTC. It translates to CASTLGSYEQYF.

The V gene is TRBV29-1, the J gene TRBJ2-3; 7 bases align to TRBD1. With V trimmed by 6 bases and J by 5 bases, 11 bases remained unmatched. The CDR3 is made up of 14 amino acids. Germline-derived CDR1 and CDR2 are SQVTM and ANQGSEA. As DNA, the CDR3 is TGCAGCGTGGGACGAGGGGGCGCGGGAGATACGCAGTATTTT. Amino acids: CSVGRGGAGDTQYF.

V is TRBV20-1 and J is TRBJ2-7; D perhaps matches TRBD2 (6 bases). The CDR3 covers 15 residues. Germline assignment: CDR1 DFQATT and CDR2 SNEGSKA (reference sequence). V shed 2 bases and J shed 0 bases, with 14 bases lying between them. CDR3 DNA sequence: TGCAGTGCTAGACTAGCGCCACTGAGCTCCTACGAGCAGTACTTC. This encodes CSARLAPLSSYEQYF.

The J gene is TRBJ2-5, the V gene TRBV18; D gene uncertain. Per the germline V gene, CDR1 is KGHSH and CDR2 is LQKENI. The CDR3 is 15 residues long. Trimming removed 4 bases from V and 2 bases from J, with 14 bases in between. The CDR3 nucleotides read TGTGCCAGCTCACTATTTCGGACGGATCAAGAGACCCAGTACTTC. It translates to CASSLFRTDQETQYF.

The rearrangement joins TRBV5-1 to TRBJ2-7; D gene ambiguous. V lost 5 bases to trimming and J lost 8 bases, with 20 bases between them. CDR1 is SGHRS and CDR2 is YFSETQ in the germline V gene. The CDR3 is 14 amino acids. CDR3 region: CASRNDVNQHQQYF. As DNA, the CDR3 is TGCGCCAGCAGAAATGACGTGAACCAACATCAGCAGTACTTC.